The present entry profiles one T cell receptor beta chain with its context. Its target is not known. This CDR3 spans 13 amino acids. Trimming removed 6 bases at V and 3 bases at J, with 12 bases between. Germline V gene data show CDR1 as LNHDA and CDR2 as SQIVND (reference sequence). The data are from a study of shared clonotypes between healthy human individuals. Study information: Donors had three CD4 naive, three CD4 memory, two CD8 naive and one CD8 memory plate apiece.

Study-wide results and caveats: With few donors, the genetic and exposure-history diversity represented was limited.

Study processing details: Quality scores were absent from the junction-only immunoSEQ sequences, so filtering differed. Method: immunoSEQ multiplex PCR; TCRdb's copy keeps in-frame clones and lacks some. The V and J calls and clone size were taken over from that table, and D and trimming were inferred from the DNA. The table has 550,000 to 700,000 clones, roughly 73% seen once. The gene calls are TRBV19 and TRBJ2-7; D gene uncertain. The TCR comes from a woman aged 25 to 45 in good health. Sequencing was carried out using memory CD4+ T cells sorted from blood. Documented subset: CD45RA-negative fraction. CDR3 sequence (DNA): TGTGCCAGTAGCAGAGGCGGTAACTACGAGCAGTACTTC. This codes for CASSRGGNYEQYF.